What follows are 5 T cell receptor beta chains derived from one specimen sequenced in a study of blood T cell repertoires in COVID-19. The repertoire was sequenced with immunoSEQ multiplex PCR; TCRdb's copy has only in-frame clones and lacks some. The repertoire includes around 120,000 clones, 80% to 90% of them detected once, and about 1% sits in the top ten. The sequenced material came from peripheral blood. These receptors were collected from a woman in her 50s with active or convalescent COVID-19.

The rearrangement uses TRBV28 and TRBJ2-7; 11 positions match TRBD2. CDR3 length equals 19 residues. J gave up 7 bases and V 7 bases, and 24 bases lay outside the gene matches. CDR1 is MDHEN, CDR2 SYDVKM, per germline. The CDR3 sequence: CASTPSGLAGTTPGGEQYF. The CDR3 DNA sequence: TGTGCCAGCACTCCTTCCGGACTAGCGGGTACCACCCCAGGGGGGGAGCAGTACTTC.

The CDR3 here is CASSLQDTEAFF. CDR3 in DNA: TGCGCCAGCAGCTTGCAGGACACTGAAGCTTTCTTT. This chain joins TRBV5-1 and TRBJ1-1; the D is unclear. The V and J ends lost 1 base and 3 bases respectively, with 4 bases between them. Per germline, CDR1 SGHRS and CDR2 YFSETQ. The CDR3 runs 12 residues.

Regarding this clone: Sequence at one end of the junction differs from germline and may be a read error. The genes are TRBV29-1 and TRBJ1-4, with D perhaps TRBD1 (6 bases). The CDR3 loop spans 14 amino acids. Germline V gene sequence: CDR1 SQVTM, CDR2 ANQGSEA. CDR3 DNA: TGCAGCGTTGGGGTCGGGACAACGAATGAAAAACTGTTTTTT. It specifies CSVGVGTTNEKLFF.

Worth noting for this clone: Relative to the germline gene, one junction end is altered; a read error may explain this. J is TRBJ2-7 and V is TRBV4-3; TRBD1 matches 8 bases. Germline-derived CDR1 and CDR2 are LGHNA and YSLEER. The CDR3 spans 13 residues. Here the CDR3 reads CASSEESGGGRYF. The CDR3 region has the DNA TGCGCCAGCAGCGAAGAATCAGGGGGCGGTCGATACTTC.

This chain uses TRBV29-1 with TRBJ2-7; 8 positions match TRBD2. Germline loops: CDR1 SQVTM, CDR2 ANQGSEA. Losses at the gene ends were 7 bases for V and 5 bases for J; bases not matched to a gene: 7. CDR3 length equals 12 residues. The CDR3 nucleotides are TGCAGCGGCGGGACTAGGGTTAACGAGCAGTACTTC. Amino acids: CSGGTRVNEQYF.